This TCR beta chain was recovered during a study of T cells in Graves' hyperthyroidism and ophthalmopathy. Exclusion followed for patients with uncontrolled infection, other autoimmune disease, pregnancy or lactation. Diagnostic assessment was based on clinical symptoms, serum thyroxine and TRAb, thyroid ultrasound and orbital computed tomography. TCR beta CDR3 sequences were amplified from RNA transcripts. The TCR CDR3 was amplified in a first-round RT-PCR using the HTBI primer set. TCRdb passed the multiplex PCR reads through MiXCR, listing each CDR3 protein once. Of 600,000 to 800,000 distinct CDR3 sequences listed, about a third are singletons. CDR3 length equals 15 residues. The V end was cut by 4 bases, the J end by 8 bases, with 20 bases between. Per germline, CDR1 MNHEY and CDR2 SVGEGT. As for this clonotype: Its antigen remains unidentified.

Study-wide points: Ophthalmopathy was told apart from stable hyperthyroidism by a 13 V-J model.

The chain is built from TRBV6-2 or TRBV6-3 and TRBJ1-2; tentatively, D is TRBD1 (6 bases). The origin of this receptor is a woman in her forties with Graves' hyperthyroidism. Material for sequencing was blood. CDR3 amino acids: CASSSMTGGAGGYTF. The CDR3 DNA reads TGTGCCAGCAGTTCAATGACGGGGGGCGCAGGGGGCTACACCTTC.